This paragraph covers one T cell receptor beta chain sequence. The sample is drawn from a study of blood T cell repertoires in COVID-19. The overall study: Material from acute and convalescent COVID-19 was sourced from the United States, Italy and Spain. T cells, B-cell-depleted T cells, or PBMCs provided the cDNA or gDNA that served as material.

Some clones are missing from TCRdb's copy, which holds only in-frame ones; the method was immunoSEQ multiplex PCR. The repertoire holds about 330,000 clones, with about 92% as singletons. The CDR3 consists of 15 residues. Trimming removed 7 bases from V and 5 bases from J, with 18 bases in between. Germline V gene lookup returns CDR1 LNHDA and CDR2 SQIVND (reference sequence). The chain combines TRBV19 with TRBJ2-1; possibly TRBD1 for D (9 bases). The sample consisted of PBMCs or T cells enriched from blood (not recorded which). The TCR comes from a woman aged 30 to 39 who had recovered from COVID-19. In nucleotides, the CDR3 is TGTGCCAGTAAACGTAGCGGGACAGGGAACAATGAGCAGTTCTTC. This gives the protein CASKRSGTGNNEQFF.